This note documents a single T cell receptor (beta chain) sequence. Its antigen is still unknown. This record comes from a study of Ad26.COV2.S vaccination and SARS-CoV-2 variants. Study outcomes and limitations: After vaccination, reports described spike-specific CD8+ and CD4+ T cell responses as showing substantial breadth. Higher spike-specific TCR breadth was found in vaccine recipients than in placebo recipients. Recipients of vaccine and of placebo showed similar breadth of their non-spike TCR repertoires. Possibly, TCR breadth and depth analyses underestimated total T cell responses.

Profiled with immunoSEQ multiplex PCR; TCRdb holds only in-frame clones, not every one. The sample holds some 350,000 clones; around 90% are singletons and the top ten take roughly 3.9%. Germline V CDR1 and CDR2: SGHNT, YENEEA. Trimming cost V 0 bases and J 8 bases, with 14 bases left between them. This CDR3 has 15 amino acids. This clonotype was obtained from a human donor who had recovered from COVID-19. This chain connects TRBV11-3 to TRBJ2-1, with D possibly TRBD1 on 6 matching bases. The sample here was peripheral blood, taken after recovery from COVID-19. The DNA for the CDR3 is TGTGCCAGCAGCTTAGATGTCTCCAGGGGAGATGAGCAGTTCTTC. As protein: CASSLDVSRGDEQFF.